The T cell receptor (beta chain) described here comes from a study of breast tumors, draining lymph nodes, adjacent tissues. The lymph nodes were axillary draining lymph nodes from breast cancer patients. TCRdb re-derived calls from the multiplex PCR reads in MiXCR, one entry per CDR3 protein. The sample carries some 140,000 distinct CDR3 sequences, approximately 22% recorded once. Findings of the study overall: Tumors had less TCR diversity than lymph nodes, more than nontumor tissue.

This clonotype was detected a few times. The target antigen is unknown. The TCR comes from a female donor with breast cancer. Some clones in this sample may be carry-over from other donors' samples. The sequenced material came from axillary lymph node tissue.

CDR3 coding DNA: TGTGCCAGCAGCCAAGGGATCCTCTATGGCTACACCTTC. Translating it yields CASSQGILYGYTF. The chain couples TRBV3-1 to TRBJ1-2, with unresolved D. Germline CDR1 and CDR2: LGHDT and YNNKEL (reference sequence). CDR3 size: 13 residues. Between the trimmed V and J ends, which lost 1 base and 4 bases, there was a span of 7 bases. Filled out from reference TRBV3-1 and TRBJ1-2, the complete variable domain reads DTAVSQTPKYLVTQMGNDKSIKCEQNLGHDTMYWYKQDSKKFLKIMFSYNNKELIINETVPNRFSPKSPDKAHLNLHINSLELGDSAVYFCASSQGILYGYTFGSGTRLTVV.